The next 11 T cell receptor beta chains were all read from a single sample in a study of cytomegalovirus exposure and HLA in healthy donors. The study ran its PCR with 60 Vbeta and 13 Jbeta primers. Clones were read by immunoSEQ multiplex PCR, and TCRdb kept only the in-frame ones, dropping some. In the table there are 80,000 to 130,000 clones, more than 65% of which are singletons. Sample: PBMCs. These receptors were collected from a woman younger than 30 in good health and CMV-seronegative.

J is TRBJ2-3 and V is TRBV5-8; TRBD1 matches at 10 bases. The CDR3 spans 15 residues. With V trimmed by 6 bases and J by 3 bases, 7 bases remained unmatched. CDR1 SGHTS and CDR2 YDEGEE come from the germline V gene. Written as DNA, the CDR3 is TGTGCCAGCATCCGGGACAGGGGCCTAACAGATACGCAGTATTTT. This codes for CASIRDRGLTDTQYF.

The chain couples TRBV19 to TRBJ1-1; no reliable D call. CDR1 and CDR2 from the germline V gene are LNHDA and SQIVND (reference sequence). This CDR3 has 13 residues. The V gene lost 2 bases and the J gene lost 7 bases, with 11 bases spanning the gap. The CDR3: CASSILGAGEAFF. The DNA for the CDR3 is TGTGCCAGTAGTATACTAGGAGCCGGTGAAGCTTTCTTT.

The genes are TRBV7-9 and TRBJ2-3; D is possibly TRBD2 (6 bases). Trimming stripped 5 bases from V and 4 bases from J, with 16 bases between. CDR1 and CDR2 (germline): SEHNR, FQNEAQ (reference sequence). The CDR3 extends over 15 amino acids. CDR3: CASSLMWGVPDTQYF. The DNA for the CDR3 is TGTGCCAGCAGCCTAATGTGGGGGGTCCCAGATACGCAGTATTTT.

The rearrangement links TRBV7-8 to TRBJ1-2; 8 bases fit TRBD1. V shed 6 bases, J shed 3 bases, and the junction held 12 bases outside the gene matches. CDR3 length: 16 residues. In germline, CDR1 is SGHVS, CDR2 FQNEAQ. The CDR3: CASRQPSQGEDYGYTF. CDR3 bases: TGTGCCAGCAGACAACCATCACAGGGGGAGGACTATGGCTACACCTTC.

The chain recombines TRBV12-5 with TRBJ2-1; 11 bases are a match to TRBD2. V trimming: 5 bases; J trimming: 3 bases; junction bases outside the gene matches: 3. The CDR3 sequence is 15 residues long. Germline CDR1 and CDR2: LGHNT and FRNRAP. CDR3 sequence: CASGLGTSGYNEQFF. For the CDR3, the DNA is TGTGCTAGTGGTCTGGGGACTAGCGGCTACAATGAGCAGTTCTTC.

The chain combines TRBV18 with TRBJ2-7; 7 bases are a match to TRBD2. CDR3 size: 15 residues. Per the germline V gene, CDR1 is KGHSH and CDR2 is LQKENI. Trimming at V came to 2 bases and at J to 2 bases, leaving 6 bases not matched to a gene. CDR3 bases: TGTGCCAGCTCACCAGAGCGGGGAACCACCTACGAGCAGTACTTC. Residues: CASSPERGTTYEQYF.

In its sample, this clone was seen a few times. J is TRBJ2-5 and V is TRBV7-9; maybe TRBD2 (6 bases). The V end was cut by 5 bases, the J end by 2 bases, with 15 bases between. Germline CDR1 is SEHNR and CDR2 is FQNEAQ (reference sequence). This CDR3 is 15 amino acids long. DNA for the CDR3: TGTGCCAGCAGCAAAACGGGACTGCGACAAGAGACCCAGTACTTC. Protein: CASSKTGLRQETQYF. Filled out from reference TRBV7-9 and TRBJ2-5, the complete variable domain reads DTGVSQNPRHKITKRGQNVTFRCDPISEHNRLYWYRQTLGQGPEFLTYFQNEAQLEKSRLLSDRFSAERPKGSFSTLEIQRTEQGDSAMYLCASSKTGLRQETQYFGPGTRLLVL.

The chain links TRBV6-6 to TRBJ2-6, with 8 bases that match TRBD2. Germline values: CDR1 MNHNY, CDR2 SVGAGI (reference sequence). V trimming: 6 bases; J trimming: 2 bases; junction bases outside the gene matches: 3. CDR3 length equals 15 residues. The CDR3 spells CASRQLAAGANVLTF. Here the CDR3 DNA reads TGTGCCAGCAGACAACTAGCGGCTGGGGCCAACGTCCTGACTTTC.

The chain uses TRBV2 and TRBJ1-4; D gene ambiguous. The CDR3 has 14 amino acids. Germline V gene sequence: CDR1 SNHLY, CDR2 FYNNEI. Trimming pared 5 bases from V and 2 bases from J, leaving 9 bases between. In nucleotides, the CDR3 is TGTGCCAGCAGTCCTACAGAGACTAATGAAAAACTGTTTTTT. Amino acids: CASSPTETNEKLFF.

In its sample, this clone was seen a few times. The genes are TRBV9 and TRBJ2-5; the D gene is possibly TRBD1 (6 bases). The CDR3 is 14 amino acids. In germline, CDR1 is SGDLS, CDR2 YYNGEE. V lost 3 bases and J lost 5, with 14 bases in between. CDR3 DNA sequence: TGTGCCAGCAGCGGCGGACAGTCTGAGGAGACCCAGTACTTC. Translating it yields CASSGGQSEETQYF.

The chain employs TRBV7-8 and TRBJ2-7; possibly TRBD1 for D (6 bases). Looked up from germline, CDR1 is SGHVS and CDR2 is FQNEAQ. The CDR3 loop spans 16 amino acids. V lost 5 bases and J 1 base, leaving 18 bases between the germline ends. In DNA, the CDR3 is TGTGCCAGCAGCCGAGAGGGGGTCAGGGTGTCCTACGAGCAGTACTTC. Translated, it gives CASSREGVRVSYEQYF.